These 22 T cell receptor beta chains were sequenced from one sample in a study of cytomegalovirus exposure and HLA in healthy donors. Primers for the PCR totalled 60 Vbeta and 13 Jbeta. Here immunoSEQ multiplex PCR was the method, and the copy in TCRdb shows in-frame clones only, minus some. The sample contains tens of thousands of clones, around 10% of which appear only once. Material for sequencing was PBMCs. All receptors derive from a man aged 55 to 69 in good health and CMV-seropositive.

The rearrangement joins TRBV7-3 to TRBJ1-2; D uncertain. This CDR3 has 15 amino acids. The germline V and J ends were trimmed by 0 bases and 2 bases, with 10 bases remaining between them. Germline loops: CDR1 SGHTA, CDR2 FQGTGA. The DNA of the CDR3 is TGTGCCAGCAGCTTAACAGGTCGGGGAAACTATGGCTACACCTTC. Its translation: CASSLTGRGNYGYTF.

The rearrangement links TRBV6-5 to TRBJ1-6, with D possibly being TRBD1 (5 bases). V was trimmed by 5 bases and J by 10 bases, leaving 9 bases between them. Per germline, CDR1 MNHEY and CDR2 SVGAGI. The CDR3 runs to 12 residues. The chain's CDR3 is CASSRQQSPLHF. CDR3 bases: TGTGCCAGCAGTAGACAGCAATCACCCCTCCACTTT.

On this clone: Additional DNA sequences in this sample encode the identical CDR3. The V and J genes are TRBV4-1 and TRBJ1-1; maybe TRBD1 (6 bases). Trimming left V 4 bases short and J 4 bases short, with 28 bases between. The germline V gene encodes CDR1 MGHRA and CDR2 YSYEKL. The CDR3 is 19 amino acids. The CDR3 DNA is TGCGCCAGCAGCCGCCAGGATATCCGGGACACAGGACTTAGCACTGAAGCTTTCTTT. Protein: CASSRQDIRDTGLSTEAFF.

This clone was counted a few times. CDR3 loop: CASSIDAGEKAFF. The DNA of the CDR3 is TGTGCCAGTAGTATAGATGCCGGGGAGAAAGCTTTCTTT. This sequence joins TRBV19 and TRBJ1-1; D not certain. This CDR3 comprises 13 residues. In germline, CDR1 is LNHDA, CDR2 SQIVND (reference sequence). The germline V and J ends were trimmed by 0 bases and 9 bases, with 11 bases remaining between them.

This clone was observed a few times. No conserved phenylalanine or tryptophan ends this CDR3, so it is likely a read error. V usage is TRBV15 and J usage is TRBJ2-2; the D is unclear. Trimming pared 0 bases from V and 1 base from J, leaving 9 bases between. The CDR3 length is 16 residues. Germline V gene data show CDR1 as LNHNV and CDR2 as YYDKDF (reference sequence). The CDR3 loop reads CATSRDDGRNTGELFV. CDR3 coding DNA: TGTGCCACCAGCAGAGATGACGGGCGGAACACCGGGGAGCTGTTTGTT.

The J gene is TRBJ2-1, the V gene TRBV28; TRBD2 aligns across 10 bases. V shed 3 bases, J shed 7 bases, and the junction held 3 bases outside the gene matches. The CDR3 consists of 14 residues. Germline CDR1 reads MDHEN; CDR2 reads SYDVKM. CDR3 bases: TGTGCCAGCAGTTTCGGACTAGCGGCAAATGAGCAGTTCTTC. As protein: CASSFGLAANEQFF.

This clone was counted only a few times. This chain links TRBV2 with TRBJ1-2; possibly TRBD1 for D (5 bases). Trimming removed 6 bases at V and 4 bases at J, with 15 bases between. The CDR3 is 14 residues long. Germline loops: CDR1 SNHLY, CDR2 FYNNEI. The CDR3 DNA reads as TGTGCCAGCAGACCAGGATCCGGGGGCTATGGCTACACCTTC. This encodes CASRPGSGGYGYTF.

The chain employs TRBV18 and TRBJ1-5, with 12 bases lining up with TRBD1. The CDR3 runs 15 residues. Per germline, CDR1 KGHSH and CDR2 LQKENI. Trimming cost V 3 bases and J 8 bases; bases outside gene matches: 5. The CDR3 DNA is TGTGCCAGCTCACCCGGGACAGGGGGCGCAGAGCCCCAGCATTTT. Translating gives CASSPGTGGAEPQHF.

V usage is TRBV23-1 and J usage is TRBJ2-1; 11 positions agree with TRBD2. TRBV23-1 is designated an ORF whose function remains uncertain. The CDR3 is made up of 20 amino acids. The V and J ends lost 0 bases and 0 bases, in that order; junction bases with no gene match: 10. CDR3 in DNA: TGCGCCAGCAGTCAATCGTTCGCTAGCGGGAGGTCTAGCTCCTACAATGAGCAGTTCTTC. It encodes CASSQSFASGRSSSYNEQFF.

At least ten counts were recorded for this clone. This chain uses TRBV7-2 with TRBJ2-2; no firm D call. Germline V CDR1 and CDR2: SGHTA, FQGNSA. The CDR3 runs 14 residues. Trimming took 0 bases from V and 3 from J, leaving 5 bases between them. The CDR3 sequence: CASSLAPDTGELFF. DNA of the CDR3: TGTGCCAGCAGCTTAGCGCCAGACACCGGGGAGCTGTTTTTT.

This clone was counted a few times. The chain joins TRBV19 to TRBJ2-3; no clear D gene. The CDR3 loop spans 15 amino acids. With 7 bases removed from V and 2 bases from J, the gap between germline ends came to 16 bases. The germline V gene encodes CDR1 LNHDA and CDR2 SQIVND (reference sequence). The CDR3 loop reads CASTPLLSTTDTQYF. The CDR3 DNA reads TGTGCCAGTACTCCCCTACTATCGACCACAGATACGCAGTATTTT.

This clone was observed a few times. V and J are TRBV6-5 and TRBJ1-5, with 10 bases identical to TRBD1. The CDR3 spans 14 residues. With 8 bases clipped from V and 7 bases from J, the junction kept 8 bases outside the gene matches. The germline V gene has CDR1 MNHEY and CDR2 SVGAGI. The CDR3 nucleotides read TGTGCCAGCGGCCGGGACAGGGGCGGCCAGCCCCAGCATTTT. It translates to CASGRDRGGQPQHF.

This clone was seen a handful of times. CDR3 nucleotides: TGTGCCAGCAAACCCGACGCGGCTAACTATGGCTACACCTTC. Protein product: CASKPDAANYGYTF. The chain is built from TRBV7-2 and TRBJ1-2; D gene ambiguous. Germline loops: CDR1 SGHTA, CDR2 FQGNSA. This CDR3 has 14 residues. V lost 7 bases to trimming and J lost 0 bases, with 12 bases between them. Supplemented by reference TRBV7-2 and TRBJ1-2, the full variable domain reads GAGVSQSPSNKVTEKGKDVELRCDPISGHTALYWYRQSLGQGLEFLIYFQGNSAPDKSGLPSDRFSAERTGGSVSTLTIQRTQQEDSAVYLCASKPDAANYGYTFGSGTRLTVV.

Turning to this clone: This sample also contains other DNA sequences that code for the same CDR3. This chain links TRBV5-1 with TRBJ2-1, with TRBD1 matching over 7 bases. After removal of 0 bases from V and 7 bases from J, the junction contained 4 bases not matched to a gene. Germline CDR1 reads SGHRS; CDR2 reads YFSETQ. This CDR3 spans 14 amino acids. CDR3 in DNA: TGCGCCAGCAGCTTGGGACAGGGTGGGAATGAGCAGTTCTTC. This encodes CASSLGQGGNEQFF.

This sequence joins TRBV5-3 and TRBJ2-7; weak D call: TRBD2 (5 bases). TRBV5-3 is flagged as an ORF with uncertain function. CDR3 length equals 13 residues. The V end lost 2 bases, the J end lost 7 bases, and 13 bases lay between the germline ends. The CDR3 loop reads CARSLPGVLEQYV. In nucleotides, the CDR3 is TGTGCCAGAAGCTTACCCGGGGTCTTGGAGCAGTACGTC.

A few counts support this clone. The DNA for the CDR3 is TGTGCCAGCCTCGGTCTTGTTAATGAAAAACTGTTTTTT. Its protein is CASLGLVNEKLFF. The rearrangement links TRBV4-2 to TRBJ1-4; D not certain. The V end was cut by 8 bases, the J end by 4 bases, with 11 bases between. The CDR3 is made up of 13 amino acids. Germline-derived CDR1 and CDR2 are LGHNA and YNFKEQ.

This clone turned up a few times. V and J are TRBV28 and TRBJ2-7; D perhaps matches TRBD2 (6 bases). The V end lost 6 bases, the J end lost 3 bases, and 18 bases lay between the germline ends. Germline V CDR1 and CDR2: MDHEN, SYDVKM. The CDR3 runs 15 residues. The CDR3 nucleotides read TGTGCCAGCAGCCCTCCCGGGGGTTTGAGCTACGAGCAGTACGTC. It translates to CASSPPGGLSYEQYV.

Only a few counts were recorded for this clone. The chain combines TRBV28 with TRBJ2-1; TRBD2 matches 9 bases. V was clipped by 5 bases and J by 2 bases; unmatched bases: 7. Germline V lookup: CDR1 MDHEN, CDR2 SYDVKM. The CDR3 spans 16 residues. As DNA, the CDR3 is TGTGCCAGCAGTGTCGATAGCGGGAGTCCCTACAATGAGCAGTTCTTC. It yields the protein CASSVDSGSPYNEQFF.

This clone was found a few times. The V and J genes are TRBV9 and TRBJ2-4; D is undetermined. This CDR3 has 15 residues. The V gene's germline CDR1 is SGDLS and CDR2 YYNGEE. V was clipped by 3 bases and J by 0 bases, with 10 bases between them. The CDR3 DNA is TGTGCCAGCAGCGGAAATCAACAAGCCAAAAACATTCAGTACTTC. Translating it yields CASSGNQQAKNIQYF.

This sequence joins TRBV6-1 and TRBJ1-5, with TRBD1 identical over 8 bases. Germline values: CDR1 MNHNS, CDR2 SASEGT. The CDR3 is 15 amino acids. The ends lost 2 bases at V and 7 bases at J; junction bases unmatched: 7. The CDR3 DNA is TGTGCCAGCAGTGAACGCCCGCAGGGGGCACAGCCCCAGCATTTT. This encodes CASSERPQGAQPQHF.

The chain has TRBV5-6 and TRBJ2-7, with a possible D match to TRBD1 (6 bases). Germline-derived CDR1 and CDR2 are SGHDT and YYEEEE. The CDR3 is 16 residues long. V shed 4 bases and J shed 4 bases, with 21 bases lying between them. The CDR3 DNA reads TGTGCCAGCAGCCCCGGCTCCGGGACAAAAGTATACGAGCAGTACTTC. Its protein is CASSPGSGTKVYEQYF.

This clone has a handful of counts. The chain joins TRBV11-2 to TRBJ2-7, with 9 bases matching TRBD2. CDR1 and CDR2 from the germline V gene are SGHAT and FQNNGV. CDR3 length: 16 amino acids. V dropped 5 bases and J dropped 2; count of bases not matched to a gene: 10. The CDR3 sequence is CASSPGSGRITYEQYF. DNA of the CDR3: TGTGCCAGCAGCCCTGGAAGCGGGAGGATAACCTACGAGCAGTACTTC.